This is a list of T cell receptor beta chains from one sample in a study of graft-versus-host responses after intestinal transplantation. Data came from immunoSEQ multiplex PCR; TCRdb stores just in-frame clones and leaves some out. The data show around 76,000 clones, approximately 96% seen once. What these receptors recognize is not known. Here the sequenced sample was unstimulated CD8+ T cells sorted from spleen or lymph node cells, taken before intestinal transplant. The source of these receptors is a human donor who received an intestinal transplant. Both conserved end residues are part of each CDR3. Fields, in order: J gene, V gene, D gene, clone size, CDR3 DNA, CDR3 protein. A D gene is named only where the DNA matches it firmly. The listing skips clone size in some rows; elsewhere it reads once, few, many or a size class.

j_call: TRBJ2-1; v_call: TRBV25-1; d_call: NA; clone_size: once; cdr3_nt: TGTGCCAGCAGTATGCCGTCTTACAATGAGCAGTTCTTC; cdr3_aa: CASSMPSYNEQFF
j_call: TRBJ2-7; v_call: TRBV13; d_call: TRBD1; clone_size: NA; cdr3_nt: TGTGCCAGCAGCCCGCGGCGGGACAGGGGCTACGAGCAGTACTTC; cdr3_aa: CASSPRRDRGYEQYF
j_call: TRBJ2-2; v_call: TRBV5-8; d_call: NA; clone_size: NA; cdr3_nt: TGTGCCAGCCCCCCGCCAGGCTACACCCACACCGGGGAGCTGTTTTTT; cdr3_aa: CASPPPGYTHTGELFF
j_call: TRBJ2-7; v_call: TRBV27; d_call: NA; clone_size: once; cdr3_nt: TGTGCCAGCAGTCTCGGACTCGCACCTGACTACGAGCAGTACTTC; cdr3_aa: CASSLGLAPDYEQYF
j_call: TRBJ1-2; v_call: TRBV27; d_call: NA; clone_size: NA; cdr3_nt: TGTGCCAGCAGTTTATTGGGCGGTTCGTCCGGCTACACCTTC; cdr3_aa: CASSLLGGSSGYTF
j_call: TRBJ1-1; v_call: TRBV9; d_call: TRBD1; clone_size: once; cdr3_nt: TGTGCCAGCAGCGGGACAGACAGGGGTTCGGAAGCTTTCTTT; cdr3_aa: CASSGTDRGSEAFF
j_call: TRBJ1-1; v_call: TRBV9; d_call: NA; clone_size: NA; cdr3_nt: TGTGCCAGCAGCGTAGTCTCTGATACTGAAGCTTTCTTT; cdr3_aa: CASSVVSDTEAFF
j_call: TRBJ2-3; v_call: TRBV9; d_call: NA; clone_size: NA; cdr3_nt: TGTGCCAGCAGCAACGCCGGGGGGCCTCCTTCAACTAGCACAGATACGCAGTATTTT; cdr3_aa: CASSNAGGPPSTSTDTQYF
j_call: TRBJ2-7; v_call: TRBV27; d_call: TRBD1; clone_size: once; cdr3_nt: TGTGCCAGCAGTCACGGACAGGGGGCCTACGAGCAGTACTTC; cdr3_aa: CASSHGQGAYEQYF
j_call: TRBJ1-6; v_call: TRBV2; d_call: NA; clone_size: NA; cdr3_nt: TGTGCCAGCAGGGAGACAGGTGCTAATTCACCCCTCCACTTT; cdr3_aa: CASRETGANSPLHF
j_call: TRBJ2-5; v_call: TRBV2; d_call: TRBD2; clone_size: NA; cdr3_nt: TGTGCCAGCCAAAGACTGGTACTAGGACTAGCGGGCAGACAAGACCAAGAGACCCAGTACTTC; cdr3_aa: CASQRLVLGLAGRQDQETQYF
j_call: TRBJ2-5; v_call: TRBV6-1; d_call: NA; clone_size: NA; cdr3_nt: TGTGCCAGCAGTGAAGACCAGGGATCTCAGGAGACCCAGTACTTC; cdr3_aa: CASSEDQGSQETQYF
j_call: TRBJ1-5; v_call: TRBV27; d_call: NA; clone_size: NA; cdr3_nt: TGTGCCAGCAGTTTATCCCCCTCGGCGGCCCAGCCCCAGCATTTT; cdr3_aa: CASSLSPSAAQPQHF
j_call: TRBJ1-1; v_call: TRBV4-1; d_call: TRBD1; clone_size: NA; cdr3_nt: TGCGCCAGCAGCTATAGACCGGGACAGGGGGACACTGAAGCTTTCTTT; cdr3_aa: CASSYRPGQGDTEAFF
j_call: TRBJ2-1; v_call: TRBV6-5; d_call: NA; clone_size: NA; cdr3_nt: TGTGCCAGCAGTTGGCGGGATGAGCAGTTCTTC; cdr3_aa: CASSWRDEQFF
j_call: TRBJ2-7; v_call: TRBV18; d_call: TRBD2; clone_size: NA; cdr3_nt: TGTGCCAGCTCACGCCCCTCTAGCGGGAGTTACGAGCAGTACTTC; cdr3_aa: CASSRPSSGSYEQYF